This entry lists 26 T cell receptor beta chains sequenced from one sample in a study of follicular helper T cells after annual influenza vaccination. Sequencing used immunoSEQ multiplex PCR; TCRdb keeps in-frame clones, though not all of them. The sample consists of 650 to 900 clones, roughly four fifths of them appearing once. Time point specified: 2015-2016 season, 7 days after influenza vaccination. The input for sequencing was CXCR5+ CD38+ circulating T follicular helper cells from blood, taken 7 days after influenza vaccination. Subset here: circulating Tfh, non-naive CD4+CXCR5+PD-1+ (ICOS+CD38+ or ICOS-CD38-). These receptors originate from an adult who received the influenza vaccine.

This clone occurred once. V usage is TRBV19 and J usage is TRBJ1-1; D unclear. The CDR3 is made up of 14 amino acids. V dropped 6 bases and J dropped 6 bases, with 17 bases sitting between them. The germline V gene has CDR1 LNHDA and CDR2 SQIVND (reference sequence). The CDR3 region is CASSPLVRAPEAFF. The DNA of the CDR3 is TGTGCCAGTAGCCCCCTTGTTAGGGCGCCTGAAGCTTTCTTT.

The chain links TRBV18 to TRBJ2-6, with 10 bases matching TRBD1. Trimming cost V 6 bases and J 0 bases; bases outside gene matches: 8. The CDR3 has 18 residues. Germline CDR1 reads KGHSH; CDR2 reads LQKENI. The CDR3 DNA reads TGTGCCAGCTCCCCGGGACAGGGGAAAAACTCTGGGGCCAACGTCCTGACTTTC. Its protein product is CASSPGQGKNSGANVLTF.

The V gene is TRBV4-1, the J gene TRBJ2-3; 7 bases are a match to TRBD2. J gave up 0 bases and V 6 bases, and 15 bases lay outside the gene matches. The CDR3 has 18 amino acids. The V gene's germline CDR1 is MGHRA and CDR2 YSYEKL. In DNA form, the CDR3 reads TGCGCCAGCAGAGATCAGCGGGGATCCGCCTCTAGCACAGATACGCAGTATTTT. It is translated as CASRDQRGSASSTDTQYF.

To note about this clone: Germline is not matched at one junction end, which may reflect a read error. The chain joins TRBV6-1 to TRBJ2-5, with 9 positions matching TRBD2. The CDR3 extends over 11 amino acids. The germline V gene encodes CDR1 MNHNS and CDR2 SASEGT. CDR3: CASSVKRGVNF. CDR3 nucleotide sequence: TGTGCCAGCAGTGTGAAGCGGGGGGTCAACTTC.

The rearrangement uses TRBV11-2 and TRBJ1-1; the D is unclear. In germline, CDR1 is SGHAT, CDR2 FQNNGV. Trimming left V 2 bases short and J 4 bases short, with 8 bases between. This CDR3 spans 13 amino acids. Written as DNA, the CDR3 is TGTGCCAGCAGCTTATCGGGGTTCACTGAAGCTTTCTTT. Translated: CASSLSGFTEAFF.

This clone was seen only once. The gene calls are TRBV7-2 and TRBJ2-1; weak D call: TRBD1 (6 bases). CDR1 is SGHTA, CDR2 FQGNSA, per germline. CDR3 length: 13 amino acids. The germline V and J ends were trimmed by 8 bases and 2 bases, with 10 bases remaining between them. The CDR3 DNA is TGTGCCAGCCGAAGGGGGACCTACAATGAGCAGTTCTTC. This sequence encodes CASRRGTYNEQFF.

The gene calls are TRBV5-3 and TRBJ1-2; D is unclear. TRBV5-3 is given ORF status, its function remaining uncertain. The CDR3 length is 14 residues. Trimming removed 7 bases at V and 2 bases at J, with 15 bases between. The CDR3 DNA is TGTGCCAGAGTTATAGGCGGCTGGAACTATGGCTACACCTTC. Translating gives CARVIGGWNYGYTF.

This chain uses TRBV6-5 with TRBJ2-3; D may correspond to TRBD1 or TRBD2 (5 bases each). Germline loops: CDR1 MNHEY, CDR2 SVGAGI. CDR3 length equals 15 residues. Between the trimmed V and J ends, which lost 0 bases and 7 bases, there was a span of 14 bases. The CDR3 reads CASSYSWDPEYTQYF. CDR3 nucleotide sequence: TGTGCCAGCAGTTACTCGTGGGACCCGGAGTATACGCAGTATTTT.

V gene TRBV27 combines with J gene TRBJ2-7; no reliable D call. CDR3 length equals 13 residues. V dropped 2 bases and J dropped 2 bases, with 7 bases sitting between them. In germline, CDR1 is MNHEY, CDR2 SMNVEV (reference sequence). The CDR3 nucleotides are TGTGCCAGCAGTTTAGTTGGGGCCTACGAGCAGTACTTC. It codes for CASSLVGAYEQYF.

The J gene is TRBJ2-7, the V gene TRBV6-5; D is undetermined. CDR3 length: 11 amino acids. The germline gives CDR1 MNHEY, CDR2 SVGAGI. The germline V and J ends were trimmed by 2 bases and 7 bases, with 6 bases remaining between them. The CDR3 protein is CASSYIWEQYF. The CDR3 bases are TGTGCCAGCAGTTACATCTGGGAGCAGTACTTC.

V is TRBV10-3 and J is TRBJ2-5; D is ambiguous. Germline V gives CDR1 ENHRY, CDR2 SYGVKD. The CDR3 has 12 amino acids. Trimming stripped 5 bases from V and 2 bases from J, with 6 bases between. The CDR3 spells CAISRDQETQYF. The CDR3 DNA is TGTGCCATCAGTAGGGATCAAGAGACCCAGTACTTC.

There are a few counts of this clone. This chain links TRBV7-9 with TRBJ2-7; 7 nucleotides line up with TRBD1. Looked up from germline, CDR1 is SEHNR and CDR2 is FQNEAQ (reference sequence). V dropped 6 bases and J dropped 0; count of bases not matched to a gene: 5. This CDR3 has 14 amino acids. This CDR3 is CASREQGNSYEQYF. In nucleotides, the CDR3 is TGTGCCAGCAGGGAACAGGGGAACTCCTACGAGCAGTACTTC.

The CDR3 region has the DNA TGCGCCAGCAGCCCAAGACAGGGGGCGACCTACGAGCAGTACTTC. Protein product: CASSPRQGATYEQYF. The gene calls are TRBV5-1 and TRBJ2-7; the match to TRBD1 covers 10 bases. Germline-derived CDR1 and CDR2 are SGHRS and YFSETQ. The CDR3 length is 15 residues. Unmatched junction bases numbered 6, after V lost 4 bases and J lost 2 bases.

In nucleotides, the CDR3 is TGTGCCAGCAGCCCCAGAGGTGGACAGGGGTGGGACGAGCAGTACTTC. Encoded protein: CASSPRGGQGWDEQYF. The rearrangement uses TRBV7-8 and TRBJ2-7, with 9 bases identical to TRBD1. The CDR3 covers 16 residues. Germline CDR1 reads SGHVS; CDR2 reads FQNEAQ. V shed 5 bases and J 5 bases; nucleotides not matched to a gene: 13.

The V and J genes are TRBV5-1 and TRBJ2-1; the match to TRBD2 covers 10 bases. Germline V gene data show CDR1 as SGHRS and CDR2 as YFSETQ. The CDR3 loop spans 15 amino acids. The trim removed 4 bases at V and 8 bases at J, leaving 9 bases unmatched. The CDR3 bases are TGCGCCAGCAGCCTACCCTCGAGCGGGGGGGATGAGCAGTTCTTC. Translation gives CASSLPSSGGDEQFF.

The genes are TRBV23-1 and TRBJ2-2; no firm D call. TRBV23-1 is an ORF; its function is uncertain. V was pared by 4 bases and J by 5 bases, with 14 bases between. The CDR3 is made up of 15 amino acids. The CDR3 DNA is TGCGCCAGCAGTCCGACCGAACCTTTAACCGGGGAGCTGTTTTTT. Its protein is CASSPTEPLTGELFF.

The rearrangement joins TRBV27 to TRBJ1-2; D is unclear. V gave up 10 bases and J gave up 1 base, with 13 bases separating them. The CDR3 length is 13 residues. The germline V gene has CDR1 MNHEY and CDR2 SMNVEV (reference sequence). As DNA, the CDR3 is TGTGCCACCAGGACTGAGTATAACTATGGCTACACCTTC. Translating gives CATRTEYNYGYTF.

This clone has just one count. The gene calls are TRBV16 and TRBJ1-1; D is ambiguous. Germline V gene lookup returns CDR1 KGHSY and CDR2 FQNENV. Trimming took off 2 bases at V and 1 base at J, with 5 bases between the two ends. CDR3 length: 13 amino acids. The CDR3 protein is CASSQQRNTEAFF. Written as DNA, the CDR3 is TGTGCCAGCAGCCAACAAAGGAACACTGAAGCTTTCTTT.

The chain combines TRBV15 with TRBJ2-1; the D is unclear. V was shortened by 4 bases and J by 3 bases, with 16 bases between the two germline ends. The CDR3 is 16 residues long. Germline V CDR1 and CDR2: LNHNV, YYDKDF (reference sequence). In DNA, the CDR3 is TGTGCCACCAGCATCTACGGTACCCTCCGCTACAATGAGCAGTTCTTC. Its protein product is CATSIYGTLRYNEQFF.

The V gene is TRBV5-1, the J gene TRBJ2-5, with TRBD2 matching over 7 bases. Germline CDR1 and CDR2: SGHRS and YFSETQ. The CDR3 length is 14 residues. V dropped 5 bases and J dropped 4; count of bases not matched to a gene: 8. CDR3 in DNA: TGCGCCAGCAGATTAAGCGGGGCCCTAGAGACCCAGTACTTC. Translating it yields CASRLSGALETQYF.

CDR3 nucleotides: TGTGCCAGCAGCCGTACTACCGATCTGAGGACCTACGAGCAGTACTTC. Translating gives CASSRTTDLRTYEQYF. The rearrangement uses TRBV7-2 and TRBJ2-7; D is unclear. The V and J ends lost 5 bases and 2 bases respectively, with 19 bases between them. This CDR3 spans 16 amino acids. CDR1 is SGHTA and CDR2 is FQGNSA in the germline V gene.

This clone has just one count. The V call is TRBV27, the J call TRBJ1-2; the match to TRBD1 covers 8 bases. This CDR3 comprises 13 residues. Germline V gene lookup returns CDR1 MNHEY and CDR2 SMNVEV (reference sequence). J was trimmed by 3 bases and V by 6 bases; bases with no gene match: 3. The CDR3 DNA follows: TGTGCCAGCAGGCCACAGGGGGACTATGGCTACACCTTC. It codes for CASRPQGDYGYTF.

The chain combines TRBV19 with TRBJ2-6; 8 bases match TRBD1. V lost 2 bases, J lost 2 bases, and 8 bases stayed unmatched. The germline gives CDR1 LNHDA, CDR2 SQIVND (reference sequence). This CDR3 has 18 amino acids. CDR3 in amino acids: CASSIRRQGLPGANVLTF. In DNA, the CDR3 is TGTGCCAGTAGTATAAGGAGACAGGGGTTACCTGGGGCCAACGTCCTGACTTTC. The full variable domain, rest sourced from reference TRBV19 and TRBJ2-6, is DGGITQSPKYLFRKEGQNVTLSCEQNLNHDAMYWYRQDPGQGLRLIYYSQIVNDFQKGDIAEGYSVSREKKESFPLTVTSAQKNPTAFYLCASSIRRQGLPGANVLTFGAGSRLTVL.

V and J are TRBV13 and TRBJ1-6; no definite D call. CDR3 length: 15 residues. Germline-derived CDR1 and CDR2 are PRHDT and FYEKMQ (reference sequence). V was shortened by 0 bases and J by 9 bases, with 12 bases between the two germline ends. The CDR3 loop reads CASSLGAGRGSPLHF. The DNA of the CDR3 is TGTGCCAGCAGCTTAGGGGCCGGCCGGGGTTCACCCCTCCACTTT.

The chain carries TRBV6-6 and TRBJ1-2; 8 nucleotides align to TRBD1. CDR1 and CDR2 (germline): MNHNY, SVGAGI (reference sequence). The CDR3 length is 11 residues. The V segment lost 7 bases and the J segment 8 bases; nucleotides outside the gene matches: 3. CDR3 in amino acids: CASKTGGGYTF. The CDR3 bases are TGTGCCAGCAAAACAGGGGGAGGCTACACCTTC.

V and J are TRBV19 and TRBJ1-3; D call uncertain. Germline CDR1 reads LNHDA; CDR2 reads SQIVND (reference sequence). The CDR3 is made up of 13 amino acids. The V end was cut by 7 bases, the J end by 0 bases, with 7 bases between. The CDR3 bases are TGTGCCAGTAAGTCGAGCTCTGGAAACACCATATATTTT. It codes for CASKSSSGNTIYF.